Sequencing of this T cell receptor (beta chain) was carried out in a study of T-cell reconstitution after alpha-beta-depleted transplantation in children. Study conclusions and caveats: Several hundred expanded graft clones reportedly gave rise to the alpha-beta T cells present about two months after transplant. The authors attributed T-cell counts and diversity one year after transplant mostly to newly produced T cells.

This clonotype came up a few times. The antigen is unknown. The V end lost 7 bases, the J end lost 9 bases, and 20 bases lay between the germline ends. CDR1 is SGHKS and CDR2 is YYEKEE in the germline V gene (reference sequence). The CDR3 loop spans 14 amino acids. Library preparation (for TCRbeta) was performed with unique molecular identifiers. A single record per CDR3 protein comes from TCRdb applying MiXCR to the PCR reads. The sample contains 600,000 to 800,000 distinct CDR3 sequences, over 10% of which appear only once. J is TRBJ2-1 and V is TRBV5-5; D is undetermined. The TCR was taken from a girl aged 2-10 years with congenital amegakaryocytic thrombocytopenia, due to receive a stem cell transplant. Source: PBMCs, taken before TCRalphabeta/CD19-depleted stem cell transplant. DNA for the CDR3: TGTGCCAGCCTTATGAATCCGAATTTTGGTGAGCAGTTCTTC. This gives the protein CASLMNPNFGEQFF.